One sample yielded the 28 T cell receptor beta chains listed below, sequenced in a study of PD-1 blockade in classical Hodgkin lymphoma. Time point: cycle 4 day 1 (C4D1), after five to seven weeks of nivolumab. Every patient relapsed after autologous stem cell transplantation, and brentuximab vedotin exposure varied. The repertoire was sequenced with immunoSEQ multiplex PCR; TCRdb's copy has only in-frame clones and lacks some. The data show 41,000 or so clones, with 55% to 70% seen just once and about 2.7% held by the top ten. The starting material was peripheral blood mononuclear cells (PBMCs), obtained before the fourth cycle of nivolumab. These receptors originate from a human donor with classical Hodgkin lymphoma.

This chain links TRBV9 with TRBJ1-6; a possible D gene is TRBD1 (5 bases). Germline V CDR1 and CDR2: SGDLS, YYNGEE. V dropped 2 bases and J dropped 8 bases, with 11 bases sitting between them. There are 14 residues in the CDR3. DNA of the CDR3: TGTGCCAGCAGCGTTCGGGGACCTGATTCACCCCTCCACTTT. Protein: CASSVRGPDSPLHF.

The rearrangement uses TRBV30 and TRBJ1-5; D might be TRBD1 (6 bases). Trimming took off 2 bases at V and 6 bases at J, with 14 bases between the two ends. Germline-derived CDR1 and CDR2 are GTSNPN and SVGIG (reference sequence). CDR3 length: 14 amino acids. The CDR3: CAWSYREGSQPQHF. The DNA of the CDR3 is TGTGCCTGGAGTTACAGGGAGGGGAGTCAGCCCCAGCATTTT.

This clone is labeled as medium-sized. This chain uses TRBV27 with TRBJ2-7, with a tentative D call TRBD1 (6 bases). CDR3 length: 14 amino acids. In germline, CDR1 is MNHEY, CDR2 SMNVEV (reference sequence). V gave up 3 bases and J gave up 6 bases, with 15 bases separating them. This chain's CDR3 is CASSLGTYRGEQYF. The CDR3 DNA reads as TGTGCCAGCAGTTTGGGGACATATAGGGGCGAGCAGTACTTC.

The gene calls are TRBV4-3 and TRBJ1-2, with TRBD1 as a possible D gene (6 bases). V lost 4 bases and J lost 5, with 17 bases in between. Germline V gene data show CDR1 as LGHNA and CDR2 as YSLEER. The CDR3 contains 15 residues. The CDR3 DNA follows: TGCGCCAGCAGCCTAGGGACACCCAAGGAGTATGGCTACACCTTC. It encodes CASSLGTPKEYGYTF.

V usage is TRBV4-2 and J usage is TRBJ2-3; D is possibly TRBD2 (6 bases). The ends were cut back, 0 bases at V and 2 bases at J, with 15 bases in the middle. The CDR3 sequence is 17 residues long. CDR1 is LGHNA, CDR2 YNFKEQ, per germline. The CDR3 region has the DNA TGTGCCAGCAGCCAAGACGAGCGGGCCGAGAACACAGATACGCAGTATTTT. Protein sequence: CASSQDERAENTDTQYF.

This clone was seen only once. As DNA, the CDR3 is TGTGCCAGCTCATTAACCTCAGGGAAAGAGGTCAATGAGCAGTTCTTC. Translating gives CASSLTSGKEVNEQFF. The chain is built from TRBV18 and TRBJ2-1; perhaps TRBD1 as D (5 bases). The germline V and J ends were trimmed by 5 bases and 6 bases, with 20 bases remaining between them. In germline, CDR1 is KGHSH, CDR2 LQKENI. The CDR3 is made up of 16 amino acids. Filled out from reference TRBV18 and TRBJ2-1, the complete variable domain reads NAGVMQNPRHLVRRRGQEARLRCSPMKGHSHVYWYRQLPEEGLKFMVYLQKENIIDESGMPKERFSAEFPKEGPSILRIQQVVRGDSAAYFCASSLTSGKEVNEQFFGPGTRLTVL.

The J gene is TRBJ2-5, the V gene TRBV6-6; no clear D. The germline V gene encodes CDR1 MNHNY and CDR2 SVGAGI (reference sequence). The V gene lost 6 bases and the J gene lost 12 bases, with 14 bases spanning the gap. This CDR3 region has 11 residues. CDR3 loop: CASSTSVVEYF. DNA of the CDR3: TGTGCCAGCAGCACCAGCGTGGTGGAGTACTTC.

Here the CDR3 reads CASSLAPAGTGGGGTEAFF. DNA for the CDR3: TGTGCCAGCAGCTTAGCCCCCGCCGGGACAGGGGGCGGAGGGACTGAAGCTTTCTTT. The V call is TRBV7-2, the J call TRBJ1-1; TRBD1 matches 12 bases. The ends lost 0 bases at V and 5 bases at J; junction bases unmatched: 13. Germline V gene lookup returns CDR1 SGHTA and CDR2 FQGNSA. The CDR3 consists of 19 residues.

The V and J genes are TRBV30 and TRBJ1-1; D gene uncertain. Deletions cut 2 bases from V and 7 bases from J, with 14 bases between. This CDR3 comprises 13 residues. Germline assignment: CDR1 GTSNPN and CDR2 SVGIG (reference sequence). In nucleotides, the CDR3 is TGTGCCTGGAGTCCCTTGGTGAGCGGTGAAGCTTTCTTT. It codes for CAWSPLVSGEAFF.

The V and J genes are TRBV5-1 and TRBJ2-1; D is perhaps TRBD1 or TRBD2 (5 bases each). V dropped 0 bases and J dropped 7 bases, with 8 bases sitting between them. CDR3 length: 13 amino acids. Germline CDR1 reads SGHRS; CDR2 reads YFSETQ. CDR3 DNA: TGCGCCAGCAGCTTGGGAGGGGTTAATGAGCAGTTCTTC. It encodes CASSLGGVNEQFF.

The rearrangement uses TRBV19 and TRBJ2-7; TRBD2 matches at 7 bases. This CDR3 is 14 amino acids long. With 6 bases clipped from V and 6 bases from J, the junction kept 11 bases outside the gene matches. Germline CDR1 is LNHDA and CDR2 is SQIVND (reference sequence). The CDR3 nucleotides read TGTGCCAGTAGCCCTCCAGCGGGGACCGGCGAGCAGTACTTC. Its protein product is CASSPPAGTGEQYF.

This clone appeared a few times. The chain couples TRBV5-1 to TRBJ2-1; D is perhaps TRBD1 (6 bases). CDR3 length equals 16 residues. Germline V gives CDR1 SGHRS, CDR2 YFSETQ. Trimming left V 0 bases short and J 7 bases short, with 17 bases between. CDR3 residues: CASSLASRGANNEQFF. The CDR3 nucleotides read TGCGCCAGCAGCTTGGCCAGCAGGGGCGCAAATAATGAGCAGTTCTTC. The variable domain in full, with the rest retrieved from reference TRBV5-1 and TRBJ2-1, is KAGVTQTPRYLIKTRGQQVTLSCSPISGHRSVSWYQQTPGQGLQFLFEYFSETQRNKGNFPGRFSGRQFSNSRSEMNVSTLELGDSALYLCASSLASRGANNEQFFGPGTRLTVL.

This chain connects TRBV6-6 to TRBJ2-1, with 12 bases fitting TRBD2. Losses at the gene ends were 7 bases for V and 8 bases for J; bases not matched to a gene: 9. Germline V CDR1 and CDR2: MNHNY, SVGAGI (reference sequence). This CDR3 is 15 amino acids long. Here the CDR3 DNA reads TGTGCCAGCAATCCCCTAGCGGGGGGGCCCCATGAGCAGTTCTTC. It codes for CASNPLAGGPHEQFF.

The chain's CDR3 is CASSVKITGELFF. Written as DNA, the CDR3 is TGCGCCAGCAGTGTAAAGATCACCGGGGAGCTGTTTTTT. The chain carries TRBV10-1 and TRBJ2-2; no clear D gene. The V and J ends lost 4 bases and 4 bases respectively, with 7 bases between them. CDR1 and CDR2 (germline): WNHNN, SYGVQD (reference sequence). The CDR3 is 13 residues long.

This sequence joins TRBV13 and TRBJ2-7, with TRBD2 as a possible D gene (5 bases). The CDR3 extends over 11 amino acids. Germline loops: CDR1 PRHDT, CDR2 FYEKMQ (reference sequence). Trimming removed 4 bases at V and 4 bases at J, with 5 bases between. The CDR3 DNA follows: TGTGCCAGCAGCTCGGGGTACGAGCAGTACTTC. Its protein product is CASSSGYEQYF.

The rearrangement joins TRBV6-1 to TRBJ2-1; 10 positions match TRBD1. J lost 7 bases, V lost 3 bases, and 9 bases had no gene match. From germline, CDR1 is MNHNS and CDR2 SASEGT. The CDR3 is 16 amino acids. Here the CDR3 reads CASSEGQGSLKNEQFF. Here the CDR3 DNA reads TGTGCCAGCAGTGAGGGACAGGGGAGCCTGAAGAATGAGCAGTTCTTC.

This clone qualifies as medium-sized. The gene calls are TRBV30 and TRBJ1-3, with D unresolved. CDR1 GTSNPN and CDR2 SVGIG come from the germline V gene (reference sequence). Trimming shortened V by 3 bases and J by 4 bases, and 1 base separated the two germline ends. There are 10 residues in the CDR3. The CDR3 here is CAWSGNTIYF. In DNA, the CDR3 is TGTGCCTGGAGCGGAAACACCATATATTTT.

V is TRBV2 and J is TRBJ1-1; D gene ambiguous. CDR3 length: 15 amino acids. The germline V and J ends were trimmed by 6 bases and 4 bases, with 18 bases remaining between them. The germline gives CDR1 SNHLY, CDR2 FYNNEI. CDR3 in DNA: TGTGCCAGCAGACCTGACGCGGGCGTATCCACTGAAGCTTTCTTT. This encodes CASRPDAGVSTEAFF.

The rearrangement uses TRBV7-9 and TRBJ1-6; D call uncertain. Germline V lookup: CDR1 SEHNR, CDR2 FQNEAQ (reference sequence). The CDR3 contains 13 residues. Trimming cost V 3 bases and J 5 bases, with 5 bases left between them. DNA of the CDR3: TGTGCCAGCAGCTTCTCTCATAATTCACCCCTCCACTTT. It specifies CASSFSHNSPLHF.

CDR3 protein: CASSQDPGRSNQPQHF. The CDR3 DNA follows: TGTGCCAGCAGCCAAGACCCGGGGCGAAGCAATCAGCCCCAGCATTTT. The chain is built from TRBV4-2 and TRBJ1-5, with a tentative D call TRBD1 (5 bases). The germline gives CDR1 LGHNA, CDR2 YNFKEQ. Trimming pared 0 bases from V and 1 base from J, leaving 10 bases between. This CDR3 region has 16 residues.

This clone was detected a few times. The chain is built from TRBV7-9 and TRBJ2-7; 7 positions agree with TRBD1. CDR1 is SEHNR, CDR2 FQNEAQ, per germline (reference sequence). The CDR3 spans 13 residues. V shed 6 bases, J shed 4 bases, and the junction held 6 bases outside the gene matches. CDR3 sequence reads: CASSPGTEYEQYF. DNA of the CDR3: TGTGCCAGCAGTCCCGGGACAGAGTACGAGCAGTACTTC.

The CDR3 DNA sequence: TGTGCCAGCAGCCTCTGGGGCGGGGAGGCTCAGCCCCAGCATTTT. This codes for CASSLWGGEAQPQHF. This rearrangement joins TRBV11-2 to TRBJ1-5; D might be TRBD1 (5 bases). This CDR3 comprises 15 residues. Germline CDR1 SGHAT, CDR2 FQNNGV. V dropped 5 bases and J dropped 6 bases, with 17 bases sitting between them.

This chain joins TRBV11-2 and TRBJ1-2; TRBD1 might be the D (5 bases). V was pared by 5 bases and J by 2 bases, with 9 bases between. This CDR3 is built from 13 residues. CDR1 is SGHAT, CDR2 FQNNGV, per germline. CDR3 amino acids: CASSQDNNYGYTF. CDR3 nucleotide sequence: TGTGCCAGCAGCCAGGACAACAACTATGGCTACACCTTC.

The chain uses TRBV30 and TRBJ2-1; D possibly corresponds to TRBD2 (7 bases). The CDR3 is 12 amino acids. Deletions cut 7 bases from V and 10 bases from J, with 17 bases between. CDR1 GTSNPN and CDR2 SVGIG come from the germline V gene (reference sequence). The CDR3 spells CASKTGLDEQFF. CDR3 sequence (DNA): TGTGCCTCCAAGACAGGACTAGACGAGCAGTTCTTC.

The chain couples TRBV14 to TRBJ2-2; no firm D call. The length of the CDR3 is 13 residues. Looked up from germline, CDR1 is SGHDN and CDR2 is FVKESK. The V gene lost 3 bases and the J gene lost 7 bases, with 9 bases spanning the gap. CDR3 residues: CASSQPLGGELFF. The CDR3 DNA reads as TGTGCCAGCAGCCAGCCTCTGGGCGGGGAGCTGTTTTTT.

The J gene is TRBJ2-2, the V gene TRBV11-2; 7 nucleotides align to TRBD1. With V trimmed by 4 bases and J by 0 bases, 5 bases remained unmatched. From germline, CDR1 is SGHAT and CDR2 FQNNGV. This CDR3 comprises 16 residues. CDR3 residues: CASSSPTGANTGELFF. The DNA for the CDR3 is TGTGCCAGCAGCTCACCTACAGGGGCGAACACCGGGGAGCTGTTTTTT.

The rearrangement joins TRBV4-1 to TRBJ2-5; D gene ambiguous. CDR1 MGHRA and CDR2 YSYEKL come from the germline V gene. V was shortened by 3 bases and J by 4 bases, with 9 bases between the two germline ends. The length of the CDR3 is 13 residues. The CDR3 region is CASSQALVETQYF. The CDR3, as DNA: TGCGCCAGCAGCCAGGCTCTTGTAGAGACCCAGTACTTC.

This sequence joins TRBV7-9 and TRBJ2-2, with D hard to call. CDR1 and CDR2 from the germline V gene are SEHNR and FQNEAQ (reference sequence). Trimming took 5 bases from V and 6 from J, leaving 19 bases between them. This CDR3 region has 16 residues. CDR3 loop: CASSPTPQTRAGELFF. CDR3 in DNA: TGTGCCAGCAGCCCAACCCCACAAACTCGCGCCGGGGAGCTGTTTTTT.